The 12 T cell receptor beta chains given below trace back to one sample, sequenced in a study of T-cell reconstitution after alpha-beta-depleted transplantation in children. Preparation of the TCRbeta library used unique molecular identifiers. TCRdb re-called the PCR reads through MiXCR, storing one row per CDR3 protein. The table has fewer than 750,000 distinct CDR3 sequences, roughly a quarter seen once. The sample was PBMCs, taken before TCRalphabeta/CD19-depleted stem cell transplant. All receptors derive from a boy under two years old with Wiskott-Aldrich syndrome, due to receive a stem cell transplant.

The chain has TRBV27 and TRBJ1-4; 10 bases align to TRBD1. The CDR3 length is 15 residues. Germline V gives CDR1 MNHEY, CDR2 SMNVEV (reference sequence). Germline trimming cut 5 bases from V and 7 bases from J; bases unmatched to any gene: 7. In DNA form, the CDR3 reads TGTGCCAGCAGTCCTGACAGGGGGCGGGCTGAAAAACTGTTTTTT. Translated, it gives CASSPDRGRAEKLFF.

V gene TRBV20-1 combines with J gene TRBJ2-1; 9 bases are shared with TRBD2. This CDR3 region has 17 residues. The germline V gene has CDR1 DFQATT and CDR2 SNEGSKA (reference sequence). V lost 4 bases to trimming and J lost 6 bases; unmatched junction nucleotides: 16. CDR3 region: CSATSTPGTSSGNEQFF. CDR3 coding DNA: TGCAGTGCTACCTCCACGCCGGGGACTAGCTCTGGCAATGAGCAGTTCTTC.

This clonotype was found a few times. V is TRBV15 and J is TRBJ2-1, with a weak D call TRBD2 (5 bases). Germline assignment: CDR1 LNHNV and CDR2 YYDKDF (reference sequence). V lost 0 bases, J lost 12 bases, and 15 bases lay in between. CDR3 length equals 14 residues. CDR3 coding DNA: TGTGCCACCAGCAGAGAATCGGGGTATATAGTGCAGTTCTTC. Amino acid sequence: CATSRESGYIVQFF.

CDR3 in DNA: TGTGCCAGCAGCCCCTGGACGGGGGATACGCAGTATTTT. It specifies CASSPWTGDTQYF. V and J are TRBV11-2 and TRBJ2-3; D might be TRBD2 (5 bases). Per germline, CDR1 SGHAT and CDR2 FQNNGV. The germline V and J ends were trimmed by 5 bases and 6 bases, with 12 bases remaining between them. The CDR3 covers 13 residues.

This chain links TRBV4-2 with TRBJ2-7; 8 positions agree with TRBD1. Trimming cost V 4 bases and J 1 base; bases outside gene matches: 9. Germline-derived CDR1 and CDR2 are LGHNA and YNFKEQ. CDR3 length equals 16 residues. DNA for the CDR3: TGTGCCAGCAGCCTAAACCCGGGACAGGTTTCCTACGAGCAGTACTTC. This sequence encodes CASSLNPGQVSYEQYF.

J is TRBJ2-2 and V is TRBV18; D is undetermined. With 1 base removed from V and 2 bases from J, the gap between germline ends came to 5 bases. The CDR3 is 14 residues long. Germline V gene data show CDR1 as KGHSH and CDR2 as LQKENI. CDR3 DNA sequence: TGTGCCAGCTCACCACTCCGTAACACCGGGGAGCTGTTTTTT. Protein: CASSPLRNTGELFF. The full variable domain, its missing parts supplied by reference TRBV18 and TRBJ2-2, is NAGVMQNPRHLVRRRGQEARLRCSPMKGHSHVYWYRQLPEEGLKFMVYLQKENIIDESGMPKERFSAEFPKEGPSILRIQQVVRGDSAAYFCASSPLRNTGELFFGEGSRLTVL.

The chain has TRBV6-5 and TRBJ2-1, with TRBD1 identical over 8 bases. This CDR3 contains 16 residues. CDR1 and CDR2 (germline): MNHEY, SVGAGI. After removal of 3 bases from V and 7 bases from J, the junction contained 11 bases not matched to a gene. CDR3 sequence reads: CASSYSSAGGRNEQFF. The DNA for the CDR3 is TGTGCCAGCAGTTATTCGTCCGCAGGGGGCAGGAATGAGCAGTTCTTC.

The genes are TRBV5-5 and TRBJ2-7; maybe TRBD1 (6 bases). Germline V gene sequence: CDR1 SGHKS, CDR2 YYEKEE (reference sequence). The CDR3 has 15 amino acids. Trimming cost V 5 bases and J 2 bases, with 17 bases left between them. Here the CDR3 DNA reads TGTGCCAGCAGTTCCCGACAGGATAACCCCTACGAGCAGTACTTC. Translated, it gives CASSSRQDNPYEQYF.

This rearrangement joins TRBV7-9 to TRBJ2-6, with no clear D. V gave up 0 bases and J gave up 0 bases, with 3 bases separating them. CDR1 and CDR2 from the germline V gene are SEHNR and FQNEAQ (reference sequence). The length of the CDR3 is 15 residues. CDR3 sequence: CASSLAHSGANVLTF. The CDR3 bases are TGTGCCAGCAGCTTAGCTCACTCTGGGGCCAACGTCCTGACTTTC. Looking up the rest from reference TRBV7-9 and TRBJ2-6 gives the full variable domain: DTGVSQNPRHKITKRGQNVTFRCDPISEHNRLYWYRQTLGQGPEFLTYFQNEAQLEKSRLLSDRFSAERPKGSFSTLEIQRTEQGDSAMYLCASSLAHSGANVLTFGAGSRLTVL.

This sequence joins TRBV24-1 and TRBJ2-7, with a possible D match to TRBD1 (6 bases). The CDR3 has 13 amino acids. CDR1 KGHDR and CDR2 SFDVKD come from the germline V gene. The ends were cut back, 7 bases at V and 0 bases at J, with 9 bases in the middle. The CDR3 DNA sequence: TGTGCCACCAGCAGACAGGACTCCTACGAGCAGTACTTC. This codes for CATSRQDSYEQYF.

The rearrangement uses TRBV5-1 and TRBJ1-1; D is uncertain. V lost 4 bases and J lost 1, with 11 bases in between. CDR1 and CDR2 from the germline V gene are SGHRS and YFSETQ. The CDR3 has 14 residues. CDR3 sequence: CASSRSSANTEAFF. The DNA for the CDR3 is TGCGCCAGCAGCCGCAGCAGCGCGAACACTGAAGCTTTCTTT.

V is TRBV5-1 and J is TRBJ1-1, with D possibly being TRBD1 (5 bases). This CDR3 contains 14 residues. Germline CDR1 is SGHRS and CDR2 is YFSETQ. V gave up 2 bases and J gave up 3 bases, with 11 bases separating them. The CDR3 sequence: CASSFRGADTEAFF. The CDR3 nucleotides read TGCGCCAGCAGCTTTAGGGGCGCGGACACTGAAGCTTTCTTT.